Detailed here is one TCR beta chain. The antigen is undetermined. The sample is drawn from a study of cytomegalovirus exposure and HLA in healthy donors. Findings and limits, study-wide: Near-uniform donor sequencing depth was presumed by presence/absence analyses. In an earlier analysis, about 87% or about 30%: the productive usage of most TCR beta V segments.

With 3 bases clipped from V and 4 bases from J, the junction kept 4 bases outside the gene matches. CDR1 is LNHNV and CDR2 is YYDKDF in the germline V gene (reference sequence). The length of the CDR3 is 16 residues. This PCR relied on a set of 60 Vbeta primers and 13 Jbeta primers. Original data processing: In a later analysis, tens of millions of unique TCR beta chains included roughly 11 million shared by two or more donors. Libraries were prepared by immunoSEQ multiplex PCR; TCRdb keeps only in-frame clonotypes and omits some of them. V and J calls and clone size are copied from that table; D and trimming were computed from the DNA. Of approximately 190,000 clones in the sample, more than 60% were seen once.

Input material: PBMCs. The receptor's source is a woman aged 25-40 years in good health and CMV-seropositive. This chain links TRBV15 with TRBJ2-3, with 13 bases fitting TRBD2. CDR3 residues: CATSSWTSGRSDTQYF. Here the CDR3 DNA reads TGTGCCACCAGCAGTTGGACTAGCGGGAGATCAGATACGCAGTATTTT.